These 27 T cell receptor beta chains came from one sample sequenced in a study of human thymus T cells (dated by TCRdb to the early 2020s). The protocol used for the library was the immunoSEQ multiplex PCR assay. Sourced from immuneACCESS, this table was stored by TCRdb with only in-frame sequences that have V and J called. A share of the clones is absent; for the studies checked, an unresolved V gene accounts for under half, and the remainder has no known explanation. Across this sample there are 70,000 to 75,000 clones, with roughly 94% seen only once. The ten largest clones add up to 0.03% to 0.035% of the sample. The thymus tissue came from surgical resects taken out during corrective cardiac surgery. The sample comprised thymus tissue. These receptors originate from a girl under two years old with a congenital heart defect but otherwise immunologically healthy.

The CDR3 DNA follows: TGTGCTAGTGGTTCCCTGGGCGCTGAAGCTTTCTTT. This codes for CASGSLGAEAFF. The genes are TRBV12-5 and TRBJ1-1; no clear D gene. Germline lookup yields CDR1 LGHNT and CDR2 FRNRAP. V was cut by 4 bases and J by 6 bases, with 9 bases left in between. This CDR3 is 12 amino acids long.

The chain combines TRBV29-1 with TRBJ1-1, with D maybe TRBD1 (5 bases). This CDR3 comprises 14 residues. V was pared by 7 bases and J by 5 bases, with 20 bases between. The germline CDR1 and CDR2 sequences are SQVTM and ANQGSEA. The CDR3 loop is CSAQMGPFRTEAFF. The CDR3 coding sequence is TGCAGCGCACAAATGGGACCCTTTAGAACTGAAGCTTTCTTT.

The chain joins TRBV4-3 to TRBJ1-1; D is uncertain. Germline V gene sequence: CDR1 LGHNA, CDR2 YSLEER. The CDR3 consists of 13 residues. V was shortened by 0 bases and J by 7 bases, with 9 bases between the two germline ends. The CDR3: CASSQEPIGEAFF. The CDR3, as DNA: TGCGCCAGCAGCCAAGAGCCAATCGGTGAAGCTTTCTTT.

The chain is built from TRBV28 and TRBJ1-1; D not resolved. Germline CDR1 is MDHEN and CDR2 is SYDVKM. Trimming removed 6 bases at V and 7 bases at J, with 15 bases between. This CDR3 spans 13 amino acids. The CDR3: CASRSGEDYEAFF. The CDR3 DNA is TGTGCCAGCAGAAGTGGGGAGGATTATGAAGCTTTCTTT.

V and J are TRBV25-1 and TRBJ1-6; no firm D call. The length of the CDR3 is 15 residues. Germline values: CDR1 MGHDK, CDR2 SYGVNS. Trimming left V 3 bases short and J 1 base short, with 7 bases between. This chain's CDR3 is CASSDAGSYNSPLHF. CDR3 nucleotide sequence: TGTGCCAGCAGTGATGCCGGGTCCTATAATTCACCCCTCCACTTT. Full variable domain (outside the CDR3, taken from reference TRBV25-1 and TRBJ1-6): EADIYQTPRYLVIGTGKKITLECSQTMGHDKMYWYQQDPGMELHLIHYSYGVNSTEKGDLSSESTVSRIRTEHFPLTLESARPSHTSQYLCASSDAGSYNSPLHFGNGTRLTVT.

V usage is TRBV29-1 and J usage is TRBJ2-1; 9 nucleotides match TRBD2. Trimming at V came to 5 bases and at J to 5 bases, leaving 13 bases not matched to a gene. This CDR3 has 16 residues. The germline V gene encodes CDR1 SQVTM and CDR2 ANQGSEA. As DNA, the CDR3 is TGCAGCGTTCCCCCCCCGTCTAGCGGGACTCACAATGAGCAGTTCTTC. Translation: CSVPPPSSGTHNEQFF.

The chain combines TRBV6-1 with TRBJ1-2; 7 bases align to TRBD1. The junction had 0 bases not matched to a gene; V was cut back by 1 base and J by 4 bases. This CDR3 region has 13 residues. Germline V CDR1 and CDR2: MNHNS, SASEGT. As DNA, the CDR3 is TGTGCCAGCAGTGAAGAGGGGGCCTATGGCTACACCTTC. Translated, it gives CASSEEGAYGYTF.

The genes are TRBV19 and TRBJ2-6; 12 bases agree with TRBD1. CDR3 length equals 22 residues. With 3 bases clipped from V and 0 bases from J, the junction kept 15 bases outside the gene matches. Germline V gene data show CDR1 as LNHDA and CDR2 as SQIVND (reference sequence). CDR3 in DNA: TGTGCCAGTAGTATTGAACCAGGGACAGGGGGCGTTGGGTACTCTGGGGCCAACGTCCTGACTTTC. Encoded protein: CASSIEPGTGGVGYSGANVLTF.

The J gene is TRBJ2-7, the V gene TRBV7-2, with TRBD1 as a possible D gene (5 bases). In germline, CDR1 is SGHTA, CDR2 FQGNSA. CDR3 length: 13 residues. V lost 1 base, J lost 10 bases, and 14 bases lay in between. The CDR3 sequence: CASSLEVQGDQYF. The CDR3 DNA follows: TGTGCCAGCAGCTTAGAGGTCCAGGGCGACCAGTACTTC.

This chain uses TRBV28 with TRBJ1-5, with unresolved D. Germline-derived CDR1 and CDR2 are MDHEN and SYDVKM. The CDR3 contains 15 residues. Trimming cost V 5 bases and J 0 bases, with 11 bases left between them. The CDR3 sequence is CASSHTAYSNQPQHF. As DNA, the CDR3 is TGTGCCAGCAGTCACACAGCTTATAGCAATCAGCCCCAGCATTTT.

The gene calls are TRBV11-2 and TRBJ1-1; 7 bases match TRBD1. This CDR3 has 15 amino acids. V dropped 5 bases and J dropped 1; count of bases not matched to a gene: 7. Looked up from germline, CDR1 is SGHAT and CDR2 is FQNNGV. CDR3 DNA: TGTGCCAGCAGCCAACCCGGACAGGAGAACACTGAAGCTTTCTTT. The encoded protein is CASSQPGQENTEAFF.

The chain recombines TRBV6-1 with TRBJ2-1, with 9 positions matching TRBD2. The CDR3 length is 18 residues. CDR1 and CDR2 from the germline V gene are MNHNS and SASEGT. V shed 3 bases and J 12 bases; nucleotides not matched to a gene: 21. In nucleotides, the CDR3 is TGTGCCAGCAGTGAGCCCCCCTGGGGTAGCGGGAGCGGTGTAGGGCAGTTCTTC. Protein product: CASSEPPWGSGSGVGQFF.

V gene TRBV4-2 combines with J gene TRBJ2-1; 8 nucleotides match TRBD2. Losses at the gene ends were 0 bases for V and 5 bases for J; bases not matched to a gene: 6. CDR1 and CDR2 from the germline V gene are LGHNA and YNFKEQ. The CDR3 totals 16 residues. CDR3 coding DNA: TGTGCCAGCAGCCAAGAAGGGCAACTAGCGGACAATGAGCAGTTCTTC. Its translation is CASSQEGQLADNEQFF.

The chain combines TRBV2 with TRBJ2-1; 10 bases are a match to TRBD2. This CDR3 spans 15 amino acids. The trim removed 6 bases at V and 5 bases at J, leaving 7 bases unmatched. The V gene's germline CDR1 is SNHLY and CDR2 FYNNEI. This CDR3 is CASRGLAGVHNEQFF. CDR3 bases: TGTGCCAGCAGGGGCCTAGCGGGAGTCCACAATGAGCAGTTCTTC.

The chain couples TRBV28 to TRBJ1-1; 7 bases line up with TRBD1. The CDR3 loop spans 13 amino acids. Germline-derived CDR1 and CDR2 are MDHEN and SYDVKM. V trimming: 5 bases; J trimming: 6 bases; junction bases outside the gene matches: 6. The CDR3 region has the DNA TGTGCCAGCAGTCTAACAGGGGACCCTGAAGCTTTCTTT. It specifies CASSLTGDPEAFF.

The chain employs TRBV19 and TRBJ2-3; maybe TRBD2 (6 bases). V gave up 3 bases and J gave up 3 bases, with 10 bases separating them. This CDR3 is built from 14 residues. CDR1 LNHDA and CDR2 SQIVND come from the germline V gene (reference sequence). The DNA for the CDR3 is TGTGCCAGTAGTATCCGGGAGCCTACAGATACGCAGTATTTT. Amino acid sequence: CASSIREPTDTQYF.

In DNA, the CDR3 is TGTGCCAGCAGACGACGGACTAGCGGTTACAATGAGCAGTTCTTC. Protein sequence: CASRRRTSGYNEQFF. The chain has TRBV6-5 and TRBJ2-1, with TRBD2 matching 10 bases. Germline V lookup: CDR1 MNHEY, CDR2 SVGAGI. With V trimmed by 6 bases and J by 4 bases, 6 bases remained unmatched. The CDR3 spans 15 residues.

The chain uses TRBV18 and TRBJ2-7; D call uncertain. The V end lost 4 bases, the J end lost 2 bases, and 3 bases lay between the germline ends. The germline V gene encodes CDR1 KGHSH and CDR2 LQKENI. The CDR3 loop spans 11 amino acids. CDR3 bases: TGTGCCAGCTCACAGACCTACGAGCAGTACTTC. Translating it yields CASSQTYEQYF.

The chain recombines TRBV14 with TRBJ1-2; D is ambiguous. The CDR3 is 15 amino acids. The V gene's germline CDR1 is SGHDN and CDR2 FVKESK. V gave up 4 bases and J gave up 3 bases, with 15 bases separating them. This chain's CDR3 is CASSRRKRGYYGYTF. The CDR3 nucleotides read TGTGCCAGCAGCCGGAGGAAGAGAGGATACTATGGCTACACCTTC.

The J gene is TRBJ2-1, the V gene TRBV5-1; 9 bases map to TRBD1. Germline V gene sequence: CDR1 SGHRS, CDR2 YFSETQ. The CDR3 spans 18 residues. V trimming: 4 bases; J trimming: 7 bases; junction bases outside the gene matches: 18. The CDR3 spells CASSVPGQGGRCRNEQFF. Written as DNA, the CDR3 is TGCGCCAGCAGCGTACCGGGACAGGGCGGCCGATGTAGGAATGAGCAGTTCTTC.

This chain uses TRBV6-1 with TRBJ2-7, with a possible D match to TRBD2 (7 bases). Trimming cost V 1 base and J 3 bases, with 16 bases left between them. This CDR3 spans 16 amino acids. CDR1 MNHNS and CDR2 SASEGT come from the germline V gene. CDR3: CASSEVRGRQLYEQYF. The CDR3 DNA reads TGTGCCAGCAGTGAAGTGCGGGGGCGCCAACTCTACGAGCAGTACTTC.

J is TRBJ2-1 and V is TRBV29-1; 13 nucleotides line up with TRBD2. V was clipped by 6 bases and J by 5 bases; unmatched bases: 10. The CDR3 loop spans 16 amino acids. CDR1 is SQVTM, CDR2 ANQGSEA, per germline. This CDR3 reads CSVPGLAGIKDNEQFF. The CDR3 nucleotides read TGCAGCGTCCCGGGACTAGCGGGAATAAAGGACAATGAGCAGTTCTTC.

The rearrangement joins TRBV2 to TRBJ2-7, with 8 bases identical to TRBD2. With 6 bases clipped from V and 2 bases from J, the junction kept 6 bases outside the gene matches. CDR3 size: 14 residues. Per germline, CDR1 SNHLY and CDR2 FYNNEI. Here the CDR3 reads CASRGTRFTYEQYF. CDR3 nucleotide sequence: TGTGCCAGCAGGGGGACTAGATTTACCTACGAGCAGTACTTC.

This clone was counted a single time. The CDR3 nucleotides are TGTGCCAGCAGCTACCACAGGGGGGTTAACTATGGCTACACCTTC. The encoded protein is CASSYHRGVNYGYTF. The chain is built from TRBV5-5 and TRBJ1-2; 8 bases are a match to TRBD1. V lost 3 bases and J lost 1; bases outside the gene matches: 5. The CDR3 has 15 amino acids. CDR1 and CDR2 from the germline V gene are SGHKS and YYEKEE (reference sequence).

The genes are TRBV27 and TRBJ2-7; D gene uncertain. Trimming pared 5 bases from V and 2 bases from J, leaving 10 bases between. Germline loops: CDR1 MNHEY, CDR2 SMNVEV (reference sequence). The CDR3 sequence is 13 residues long. CDR3 sequence reads: CASSPTTTYEQYF. CDR3 coding DNA: TGTGCCAGCAGTCCCACGACAACCTACGAGCAGTACTTC.

The chain joins TRBV15 to TRBJ1-1; the D is unclear. Germline CDR1 and CDR2: LNHNV and YYDKDF (reference sequence). Trimming removed 3 bases from V and 4 bases from J, with 27 bases in between. This CDR3 has 19 amino acids. Here the CDR3 reads CATSSPLSSPLRVSTEAFF. CDR3 bases: TGTGCCACCAGCAGTCCTCTCAGCTCCCCGTTGCGAGTGAGCACTGAAGCTTTCTTT. The variable domain in full, completed from reference TRBV15 and TRBJ1-1, reads DAMVIQNPRYQVTQFGKPVTLSCSQTLNHNVMYWYQQKSSQAPKLLFHYYDKDFNNEADTPDNFQSRRPNTSFCFLDIRSPGLGDTAMYLCATSSPLSSPLRVSTEAFFGQGTRLTVV.

This chain uses TRBV5-8 with TRBJ2-5, with D tentatively TRBD2 (7 bases). In germline, CDR1 is SGHTS, CDR2 YDEGEE. V lost 4 bases and J lost 3, with 16 bases in between. The CDR3 length is 15 residues. The CDR3 DNA reads as TGTGCCAGCAGCCTAGGGGGGAGGGGAAAAGAGACCCAGTACTTC. This translates into CASSLGGRGKETQYF.